This T cell receptor beta chain comes out of a study of cytomegalovirus exposure and HLA in healthy donors. The germline CDR1 and CDR2 sequences are SGHRS and YFSETQ. The CDR3 runs 14 residues. This clone was counted a single time. The PCR ran on 60 Vbeta and 13 Jbeta primers. Sequenced by immunoSEQ multiplex PCR; TCRdb stores in-frame clones only, minus some. Counted here are roughly 62,000 clones, approximately 75% occurring once; the ten biggest clones make up about 4.9%. Sequencing was done on a sample of PBMCs. The chain is built from TRBV5-1 and TRBJ2-7, with D perhaps TRBD2 (6 bases). The DNA end is more similar to TRBJ2-1, so the J call may be wrong. The sequence derives from a woman aged 30 to 39 in good health and CMV-seronegative. As DNA, the CDR3 is TGCGCCAGCAGCTTCACGCGGGACGACAATGAGCAGTTCTTC. This gives the protein CASSFTRDDNEQFF.